The T cell receptor beta chain under discussion was sequenced for a study of cytomegalovirus exposure and HLA in healthy donors. The study's findings and limits: Overall, some 160 TCR beta chains were annotated as cytomegalovirus-associated. Serostatus for CMV was the only available immune exposure information. The study reported that TCR beta sequences accurately predicted HLA-A and HLA-B alleles in most subjects.

Comment on this clone: The antigen is not known.

Amplification used 60 Vbeta primers and 13 Jbeta primers. The authors' processing: Counted up in a later analysis, unique TCR beta chains came to about 80 million, with around 11 million shared. Measured with immunoSEQ multiplex PCR; TCRdb has only the in-frame clones, and not every one. V and J calls and clone size come straight from that table; D and trimming were deduced from the DNA. The repertoire holds more than 55,000 clones, about 83% seen once, with about 1.6% in the top ten. CDR1 and CDR2 from the germline V gene are LNHDA and SQIVND (reference sequence). Trimming removed 2 bases at V and 2 bases at J, with 12 bases between. The CDR3 is 16 residues long.

This receptor was taken from a human donor in good health. V is TRBV19 and J is TRBJ2-2; D is undetermined. The sequencing input was PBMCs. CDR3 DNA sequence: TGTGCCAGTAGTATATTTAAGGTAGCCAACACCGGGGAGCTGTTTTTT. Its protein is CASSIFKVANTGELFF.